What follows are 27 T cell receptor beta chains derived from one specimen sequenced in a study of circulating CD8 cells and anti-PD-1 response in melanoma. The QIAseq Immune Repertoire TCR panel built the libraries from roughly 16 ng of total RNA. From the reads, TCRdb called clonotypes with MiXCR, one entry per CDR3 protein. The table includes 300 or so distinct CDR3 sequences, about 11% detected once. Sorting of live CD3+CD8+TCRalphabeta+ cells by PD-1 and/or TIGIT gave four subsets. Specimen: CD8+ T cells from PBMCs, collected at baseline or after one month of anti-PD-1 therapy (not recorded which). The receptors stem from a human donor with melanoma.

This clonotype was recorded a few times. The chain couples TRBV25-1 to TRBJ2-7; D unclear. The CDR3 loop spans 12 amino acids. Trimming removed 6 bases at V and 2 bases at J, with 8 bases between. Germline V gives CDR1 MGHDK, CDR2 SYGVNS. The chain's CDR3 is CASSTNPYEQYF. In DNA, the CDR3 is TGTGCCAGCAGCACCAATCCCTACGAGCAGTACTTC.

This clonotype ranks as medium-sized. The chain employs TRBV19 and TRBJ2-2; 8 nucleotides agree with TRBD1. The germline V gene encodes CDR1 LNHDA and CDR2 SQIVND (reference sequence). The CDR3 covers 12 residues. The ends lost 10 bases at V and 6 bases at J; junction bases unmatched: 4. In DNA, the CDR3 is TGTGCCACTCAGACAGGGGCCGGGGAGCTGTTTTTT. Translated: CATQTGAGELFF.

By share of the sample, this clonotype is medium-sized. The chain is built from TRBV19 and TRBJ1-5, with 10 bases matching TRBD1. CDR1 LNHDA and CDR2 SQIVND come from the germline V gene (reference sequence). The CDR3 is 14 amino acids. V trimming: 10 bases; J trimming: 3 bases; junction bases outside the gene matches: 6. CDR3 sequence reads: CATQTGGFNQPQHF. Here the CDR3 DNA reads TGTGCCACACAGACAGGGGGCTTCAATCAGCCCCAGCATTTT.

This clonotype showed up just a few times. The chain is built from TRBV19 and TRBJ2-3, with TRBD1 as a possible D gene (5 bases). This CDR3 spans 14 amino acids. Looked up from germline, CDR1 is LNHDA and CDR2 is SQIVND (reference sequence). V was shortened by 4 bases and J by 1 base, with 9 bases between the two germline ends. This chain's CDR3 is CASSTIQGTDTQYF. CDR3 DNA sequence: TGTGCCAGTAGTACGATACAGGGCACAGATACGCAGTATTTT. Filled out from reference TRBV19 and TRBJ2-3, the complete variable domain reads DGGITQSPKYLFRKEGQNVTLSCEQNLNHDAMYWYRQDPGQGLRLIYYSQIVNDFQKGDIAEGYSVSREKKESFPLTVTSAQKNPTAFYLCASSTIQGTDTQYFGPGTRLTVL.

By share, this clonotype counts as large. The gene calls are TRBV30 and TRBJ2-7; TRBD1 is a possible D gene (6 bases). The germline gives CDR1 GTSNPN, CDR2 SVGIG (reference sequence). V was cut by 3 bases and J by 4 bases, with 19 bases left in between. This CDR3 contains 15 residues. The chain's CDR3 is CAWSTGYGQKYEQYF. DNA for the CDR3: TGTGCCTGGAGCACAGGGTACGGCCAAAAGTACGAGCAGTACTTC.

This clonotype is classed as large. The V and J genes are TRBV20-1 and TRBJ2-3; 8 bases align to TRBD2. The CDR3 totals 16 residues. Trimming at V came to 6 bases and at J to 3 bases, leaving 14 bases not matched to a gene. Germline CDR1 reads DFQATT; CDR2 reads SNEGSKA (reference sequence). The CDR3 region has the DNA TGCAGTGCCGACCTACCGGGACTAGAGCGTACAGATACGCAGTATTTT. It codes for CSADLPGLERTDTQYF.

By sample share, this clonotype is large. This sequence joins TRBV10-3 and TRBJ2-1; the D is unclear. V was shortened by 3 bases and J by 4 bases, with 7 bases between the two germline ends. Looked up from germline, CDR1 is ENHRY and CDR2 is SYGVKD. The CDR3 has 13 residues. The CDR3 DNA reads TGTGCCATCAGTGACCAGGTGTACAATGAGCAGTTCTTC. This codes for CAISDQVYNEQFF.

This chain joins TRBV6-6 and TRBJ2-7; 7 positions agree with TRBD2. The CDR3 sequence is 14 residues long. J gave up 3 bases and V 2 bases, and 4 bases lay outside the gene matches. Germline CDR1 and CDR2: MNHNY and SVGAGI (reference sequence). The CDR3 region is CASSYGSSGYEQYF. The CDR3 DNA sequence: TGTGCCAGCAGTTACGGTTCTAGCGGCTACGAGCAGTACTTC.

V and J are TRBV2 and TRBJ2-1, with 11 bases lining up with TRBD2. The V gene's germline CDR1 is SNHLY and CDR2 FYNNEI. V was clipped by 7 bases and J by 9 bases; unmatched bases: 11. The CDR3 consists of 15 residues. Here the CDR3 reads CASIPWASGRIEQFF. DNA of the CDR3: TGTGCCAGCATCCCTTGGGCTAGCGGGAGGATTGAGCAGTTCTTC. The full variable domain, rest sourced from reference TRBV2 and TRBJ2-1, is EPEVTQTPSHQVTQMGQEVILRCVPISNHLYFYWYRQILGQKVEFLVSFYNNEISEKSEIFDDQFSVERPDGSNFTLKIRSTKLEDSAMYFCASIPWASGRIEQFFGPGTRLTVL.

This clonotype is classed as large. This sequence joins TRBV7-2 and TRBJ1-2; no clear D. The CDR3 has 14 residues. Trimming removed 5 bases at V and 2 bases at J, with 12 bases between. Per germline, CDR1 SGHTA and CDR2 FQGNSA. In DNA form, the CDR3 reads TGTGCCAGCAGCCCAGATGGAGGGAACTATGGCTACACCTTC. Protein sequence: CASSPDGGNYGYTF.

Comments on this clonotype: Since no conserved phenylalanine or tryptophan closes the CDR3, a read error is the likely cause. The gene calls are TRBV19 and TRBJ2-3; maybe TRBD1 (5 bases). This CDR3 comprises 14 residues. CDR1 and CDR2 from the germline V gene are LNHDA and SQIVND (reference sequence). Deletions cut 4 bases from V and 1 base from J, with 9 bases between. The CDR3 loop reads CASSTIQGTDTQYV. In DNA form, the CDR3 reads TGTGCCAGTAGTACGATACAGGGCACAGATACGCAGTATGTT.

The chain has TRBV28 and TRBJ2-7; 10 nucleotides match TRBD2. Germline trimming cut 2 bases from V and 2 bases from J; bases unmatched to any gene: 0. There are 14 residues in the CDR3. The germline V gene has CDR1 MDHEN and CDR2 SYDVKM. CDR3 in DNA: TGTGCCAGCAGTTTACTAGCGGGAGCCTACGAGCAGTACTTC. Protein sequence: CASSLLAGAYEQYF.

In this sample, this clonotype is medium-sized (0.01 to 0.1%). This chain links TRBV23-1 with TRBJ2-7; 7 nucleotides align to TRBD1. TRBV23-1 is sorted into the ORF group, with uncertain function. V was clipped by 4 bases and J by 3 bases; unmatched bases: 12. The CDR3 spans 16 residues. The CDR3 loop reads CASSPPPRDSYYEQYF. CDR3 sequence (DNA): TGCGCCAGCAGTCCCCCCCCCCGGGACAGCTACTACGAGCAGTACTTC.

This clonotype is labeled hyperexpanded. This chain links TRBV14 with TRBJ2-3; D perhaps matches TRBD2 (6 bases). V dropped 4 bases and J dropped 2 bases, with 13 bases sitting between them. The CDR3 runs 15 residues. Germline V CDR1 and CDR2: SGHDN, FVKESK. DNA of the CDR3: TGTGCCAGCAGCCCGGGAGCGGCGAACACAGATACGCAGTATTTT. It codes for CASSPGAANTDTQYF.

Points on this clonotype: The CDR3 ends on some other residue instead of the conserved phenylalanine or tryptophan, so this is likely a read error. It is unclear where the CDR3 begins or ends on the DNA, so no DNA is shown, and the CDR3 is as TCRdb lists it. This chain uses TRBV21-1 with TRBJ2-4; TRBD2 reflects the table's D call only, with no check against the DNA. TRBV21-1 is flagged as a pseudogene. The CDR3 extends over 18 residues, inclusive of both ends. The CDR3 here is CASSKVGNWRGSKNIQYL.

In this sample, this clonotype is medium-sized. The chain recombines TRBV20-1 with TRBJ2-1, with 10 positions matching TRBD2. V gave up 3 bases and J gave up 4 bases; unmatched junction bases: 6. Germline lookup yields CDR1 DFQATT and CDR2 SNEGSKA (reference sequence). This CDR3 has 15 amino acids. The CDR3 bases are TGCAGTGCTAGTGAGCGGGGGGGCTGGTACAATGAGCAGTTCTTC. Translation: CSASERGGWYNEQFF.

In the case of this clonotype: A read error may account for a junction end that differs from germline. The J gene is TRBJ2-2, the V gene TRBV5-5, with 7 bases fitting TRBD1. The CDR3 covers 17 residues. Germline lookup yields CDR1 SGHKS and CDR2 YYEKEE (reference sequence). The CDR3 sequence is CASSLERRTGNTGELYF. CDR3 sequence (DNA): TGTGCCAGCAGCTTGGAACGCAGGACAGGCAACACCGGGGAGCTGTATTTT.

By share, this clonotype ranks as medium-sized. Compared with germline, one end of the junction differs, possibly owing to a read error. The gene calls are TRBV19 and TRBJ1-1; 9 bases are a match to TRBD1. The CDR3 sequence is 16 residues long. CDR1 and CDR2 from the germline V gene are LNHDA and SQIVND (reference sequence). CDR3 coding DNA: TGTGCCGGTAGTATAGACCCCCGGACAGGGGTTGGTGAAGCTTTCTTT. Amino acids: CAGSIDPRTGVGEAFF.

This clonotype was counted only a few times. This could be a read error, since a much larger clone is one nucleotide away. The gene calls are TRBV29-1 and TRBJ1-3; tentatively, D is TRBD1 (6 bases). The CDR3 contains 16 residues. V shed 1 base and J shed 6 bases, with 19 bases lying between them. The germline gives CDR1 SQVTM, CDR2 ANQGSEA. CDR3 DNA sequence: TGCAGCGTTGAAGGTTACGGACAGCAAACTGAAAACACCATATATTTT. As protein: CSVEGYGQQTENTIYF.

The chain links TRBV29-1 to TRBJ2-7; tentatively, D is TRBD1 (6 bases). V gave up 7 bases and J gave up 1 base, with 11 bases separating them. The CDR3 consists of 12 residues. The germline V gene encodes CDR1 SQVTM and CDR2 ANQGSEA. The CDR3 DNA reads as TGCAGCGGCTGGGACACATCCTACGAGCAGTACTTC. Amino acids: CSGWDTSYEQYF.

In its sample, this clonotype is large. The V and J genes are TRBV2 and TRBJ2-7; D is uncertain. Per germline, CDR1 SNHLY and CDR2 FYNNEI. The germline V and J ends were trimmed by 1 base and 5 bases, with 6 bases remaining between them. This CDR3 region has 12 residues. The CDR3 reads CASSEGGNEQYF. CDR3 nucleotides: TGTGCCAGCAGTGAAGGGGGTAACGAGCAGTACTTC.

The chain couples TRBV29-1 to TRBJ2-1, with D maybe TRBD2 (6 bases). V lost 7 bases to trimming and J lost 4 bases, with 14 bases between them. This CDR3 is built from 13 residues. CDR1 and CDR2 (germline): SQVTM, ANQGSEA. CDR3 in DNA: TGCAGCGCCCAGGAGGGAACGTACAATGAGCAGTTCTTC. Its protein is CSAQEGTYNEQFF.

This clonotype is termed large. The chain uses TRBV9 and TRBJ2-2, with 8 bases matching TRBD1. The V and J ends lost 3 bases and 0 bases, in that order; junction bases with no gene match: 10. This CDR3 contains 18 residues. Germline V CDR1 and CDR2: SGDLS, YYNGEE. CDR3 in DNA: TGTGCCAGCAGCGCTTCGCCCCAGGGGGCGGCGAACACCGGGGAGCTGTTTTTT. It is translated as CASSASPQGAANTGELFF.

By sample fraction, this clonotype is large. This sequence joins TRBV7-3 and TRBJ2-3; 8 bases are shared with TRBD1. The CDR3 spans 15 residues. Germline V gives CDR1 SGHTA, CDR2 FQGTGA. V shed 2 bases and J 5 bases; nucleotides not matched to a gene: 6. CDR3 nucleotide sequence: TGTGCCAGCAGCTTACTGACAGGGGCGGAAGATACGCAGTATTTT. Translated, it gives CASSLLTGAEDTQYF.

By share, this clonotype ranks as large (0.1 to 1%). This chain links TRBV7-2 with TRBJ1-2; perhaps TRBD1 as D (6 bases). The V and J ends lost 3 bases and 5 bases respectively, with 16 bases between them. CDR1 is SGHTA, CDR2 FQGNSA, per germline. CDR3 length equals 15 residues. The CDR3 DNA sequence: TGTGCCAGCAGCTTCGGGGGGGCCCTGGGTTATGGCTACACCTTC. Residues: CASSFGGALGYGYTF.

Relative to its sample, this clonotype is large. The rearrangement uses TRBV28 and TRBJ2-2, with 8 bases lining up with TRBD1. Unmatched junction bases numbered 13, after V lost 6 bases and J lost 4 bases. There are 17 residues in the CDR3. Germline CDR1 reads MDHEN; CDR2 reads SYDVKM. CDR3 nucleotides: TGTGCCAGCAGCGGTTGGGCGGACAGGGTGACCACCGGGGAGCTGTTTTTT. This sequence encodes CASSGWADRVTTGELFF.

The V gene is TRBV4-1, the J gene TRBJ2-7; D possibly corresponds to TRBD1 (5 bases). Germline V gene sequence: CDR1 MGHRA, CDR2 YSYEKL. There are 15 residues in the CDR3. The V end lost 1 base, the J end lost 4 bases, and 14 bases lay between the germline ends. CDR3 in DNA: TGCGCCAGCAGCCAAGGATCACAGGATGCATACGAGCAGTACTTC. Its protein is CASSQGSQDAYEQYF.